This TCR beta chain was documented in a study of T cells in Graves' hyperthyroidism and ophthalmopathy. Study-wide findings and caveats: A 13 V-J model separated ophthalmopathy from stable hyperthyroidism. Most expanded thyroid clonotypes above 0.001 recurred in blood.

The CDR3 covers 13 residues. Per the germline V gene, CDR1 is LNHDA and CDR2 is SQIVND (reference sequence). V trimming: 6 bases; J trimming: 8 bases; junction bases outside the gene matches: 8. No progression to ophthalmopathy during 18 months of follow-up defined stable disease. Uncontrolled infection, other autoimmune disease, pregnancy or lactation excluded patients. This clonotype was counted only a few times. Antigen specificity is unknown. Amplified regions were TCR beta CDR3 sequences from RNA transcripts. HTBI primers were used for first-round RT-PCR of the TCR CDR3. TCRdb reanalysed the multiplex PCR reads using MiXCR and keeps one entry per CDR3 protein. Altogether about 540,000 distinct CDR3 sequences are present, 46% being singletons, with the ten largest covering approximately 7.5%.

The chain recombines TRBV19 with TRBJ1-2; 8 nucleotides match TRBD1. This clonotype was obtained from a woman in her late teens or twenties with Graves' hyperthyroidism. The specimen sequenced was peripheral blood or thyroid tissue (not recorded which). The CDR3: CASSWTGPEGYTF. As DNA, the CDR3 is TGTGCCAGTAGCTGGACAGGGCCGGAAGGCTACACCTTC.